One and the same sample provided the 20 T cell receptor beta chains below, sequenced in a study of cytomegalovirus exposure and HLA in healthy donors. PCR primers comprised 60 Vbeta and 13 Jbeta primers. The assay was immunoSEQ multiplex PCR, and TCRdb's table has in-frame clones only and misses some. Found here are about 210,000 clones, about three quarters of them singletons; the top ten hold about 1.7%. Sample: PBMCs. Source of these receptors: a male donor in good health and CMV-seronegative.

The chain links TRBV9 to TRBJ2-3; 7 nucleotides align to TRBD1. Germline-derived CDR1 and CDR2 are SGDLS and YYNGEE. The CDR3 loop spans 15 amino acids. Trimming cost V 3 bases and J 0 bases; bases outside gene matches: 4. The CDR3 here is CASSEGQSSTDTQYF. In DNA form, the CDR3 reads TGTGCCAGCAGCGAGGGACAGTCTAGCACAGATACGCAGTATTTT.

This chain connects TRBV11-2 to TRBJ2-6; 9 bases align to TRBD1. The V and J ends lost 5 bases and 2 bases, in that order; junction bases with no gene match: 13. The CDR3 has 19 residues. Germline CDR1 reads SGHAT; CDR2 reads FQNNGV. This chain's CDR3 is CASSIWGTGIITGANVLTF. For the CDR3, the DNA is TGTGCCAGCAGCATATGGGGGACAGGGATTATCACTGGGGCCAACGTCCTGACTTTC.

V gene TRBV7-2 combines with J gene TRBJ1-3; D unresolved. Trimming stripped 5 bases from V and 0 bases from J, with 23 bases between. The length of the CDR3 is 19 residues. From germline, CDR1 is SGHTA and CDR2 FQGNSA. The CDR3: CASSPNPTRVSVSGNTIYF. In DNA, the CDR3 is TGTGCCAGCAGCCCGAACCCTACCCGGGTCTCGGTCTCTGGAAACACCATATATTTT.

This chain links TRBV29-1 with TRBJ2-1; 10 positions agree with TRBD1. This CDR3 is built from 11 residues. Germline trimming cut 6 bases from V and 9 bases from J; bases unmatched to any gene: 2. From germline, CDR1 is SQVTM and CDR2 ANQGSEA. DNA of the CDR3: TGCAGCGTAAGACAGGGGGCTGAGCAGTTCTTC. Its protein is CSVRQGAEQFF.

The chain joins TRBV9 to TRBJ2-1, with 8 positions matching TRBD2. The CDR3 loop spans 17 amino acids. The trim removed 4 bases at V and 7 bases at J, leaving 16 bases unmatched. Germline-derived CDR1 and CDR2 are SGDLS and YYNGEE. CDR3 sequence: CASSPFPGGRDRNEQFF. Here the CDR3 DNA reads TGTGCCAGCAGCCCCTTCCCGGGGGGGCGTGATAGAAATGAGCAGTTCTTC.

The gene calls are TRBV29-1 and TRBJ2-3, with 7 bases matching TRBD1. Germline loops: CDR1 SQVTM, CDR2 ANQGSEA. The ends lost 3 bases at V and 2 bases at J; junction bases unmatched: 8. The CDR3 contains 15 residues. The CDR3 loop reads CSVELFGTDTDTQYF. The CDR3 DNA reads TGCAGCGTTGAGCTTTTCGGGACAGACACAGATACGCAGTATTTT.

J is TRBJ1-2 and V is TRBV4-3; 7 bases are shared with TRBD1. V shed 0 bases and J 7 bases; nucleotides not matched to a gene: 5. This CDR3 has 14 amino acids. Germline V gene lookup returns CDR1 LGHNA and CDR2 YSLEER. This CDR3 is CASSQEGRGSGYTF. The CDR3 nucleotides read TGCGCCAGCAGCCAAGAGGGCAGGGGGTCTGGCTACACCTTC.

The V call is TRBV28, the J call TRBJ2-7; 12 bases fit TRBD1. This CDR3 region has 16 residues. CDR1 is MDHEN, CDR2 SYDVKM, per germline. J gave up 5 bases and V 7 bases, and 12 bases lay outside the gene matches. The CDR3 DNA sequence: TGTGCCAGCATCTTAGCGGGGACAGGGGGCATCAACGAGCAGTACTTC. Residues: CASILAGTGGINEQYF.

This chain joins TRBV7-2 and TRBJ2-4, with 7 bases that match TRBD1. Germline trimming cut 5 bases from V and 0 bases from J; bases unmatched to any gene: 10. CDR1 SGHTA and CDR2 FQGNSA come from the germline V gene. The CDR3 sequence is 17 residues long. The CDR3 is CASSTPTGPVAKNIQYF. Here the CDR3 DNA reads TGTGCCAGCAGCACCCCGACAGGGCCCGTAGCCAAAAACATTCAGTACTTC.

The gene calls are TRBV10-3 and TRBJ2-2; a possible D gene is TRBD1 (5 bases). The CDR3 has 12 amino acids. The ends were cut back, 9 bases at V and 1 base at J, with 6 bases in the middle. Germline assignment: CDR1 ENHRY and CDR2 SYGVKD. The CDR3 bases are TGTGCCATAGGACAGAACACCGGGGAGCTGTTTTTT. Its translation: CAIGQNTGELFF.

The chain links TRBV11-3 to TRBJ1-1; 9 bases agree with TRBD1. Trimming removed 5 bases from V and 8 bases from J; junction bases left unmatched: 6. CDR3 length: 13 amino acids. CDR1 and CDR2 (germline): SGHNT, YENEEA. The CDR3 is CASSEGQGKEAFF. The CDR3 DNA is TGTGCCAGCAGCGAGGGACAGGGAAAGGAAGCTTTCTTT.

The V call is TRBV19, the J call TRBJ2-1; 9 bases match TRBD2. This CDR3 spans 16 amino acids. Per germline, CDR1 LNHDA and CDR2 SQIVND (reference sequence). V lost 9 bases to trimming and J lost 4 bases; unmatched junction nucleotides: 13. The CDR3 DNA sequence: TGTGCCAGCAGCCAGCGGGGGCTAGCGGGATACAATGAGCAGTTCTTC. Residues: CASSQRGLAGYNEQFF. Complete variable domain (other parts from reference TRBV19 and TRBJ2-1): DGGITQSPKYLFRKEGQNVTLSCEQNLNHDAMYWYRQDPGQGLRLIYYSQIVNDFQKGDIAEGYSVSREKKESFPLTVTSAQKNPTAFYLCASSQRGLAGYNEQFFGPGTRLTVL.

This rearrangement joins TRBV2 to TRBJ1-2, with D perhaps TRBD1 (6 bases). Germline CDR1 reads SNHLY; CDR2 reads FYNNEI. V lost 6 bases and J lost 3, with 8 bases in between. The CDR3 covers 12 residues. CDR3 amino acids: CASRGGHYGYTF. In DNA, the CDR3 is TGTGCCAGCAGAGGGGGACACTATGGCTACACCTTC.

The CDR3 protein is CASSHSRQGGQPQHF. CDR3 in DNA: TGTGCCAGCAGCCATTCTAGACAGGGGGGGCAGCCCCAGCATTTT. The chain links TRBV4-2 to TRBJ1-5, with TRBD1 matching 9 bases. The trim removed 3 bases at V and 7 bases at J, leaving 7 bases unmatched. The CDR3 is 15 amino acids. CDR1 and CDR2 (germline): LGHNA, YNFKEQ.

The V and J genes are TRBV6-1 and TRBJ1-6, with D perhaps matching TRBD1 (6 bases). The CDR3 has 15 amino acids. Germline CDR1 MNHNS, CDR2 SASEGT. The V end lost 7 bases, the J end lost 8 bases, and 18 bases lay between the germline ends. The CDR3 loop reads CASTLYRVSDSPLHF. In nucleotides, the CDR3 is TGTGCCAGCACCCTGTACAGGGTTTCGGATTCACCCCTCCACTTT.

The V gene is TRBV9, the J gene TRBJ1-5, with D unclear. From germline, CDR1 is SGDLS and CDR2 YYNGEE. The V gene lost 4 bases and the J gene lost 0 bases, with 11 bases spanning the gap. The CDR3 length is 15 residues. CDR3 sequence: CASSRGLNSNQPQHF. CDR3 DNA sequence: TGTGCCAGCAGCCGTGGCCTGAATAGCAATCAGCCCCAGCATTTT.

The rearrangement joins TRBV7-9 to TRBJ2-7, with 8 positions matching TRBD2. Germline V gene sequence: CDR1 SEHNR, CDR2 FQNEAQ (reference sequence). Losses at the gene ends were 6 bases for V and 3 bases for J; bases not matched to a gene: 4. CDR3 length equals 13 residues. This CDR3 reads CASRSGSGYEQYF. DNA for the CDR3: TGTGCCAGCAGAAGCGGGAGCGGCTACGAGCAGTACTTC.

The chain has TRBV27 and TRBJ2-4; a possible D gene is TRBD1 (8 bases). In germline, CDR1 is MNHEY, CDR2 SMNVEV (reference sequence). Trimming stripped 6 bases from V and 8 bases from J, with 14 bases between. This CDR3 has 13 amino acids. The CDR3 sequence is CASRYRGGDIQYF. The CDR3 DNA is TGTGCCAGCAGGTACAGGGGGGGGGACATTCAGTACTTC.

The chain links TRBV28 to TRBJ1-1; D is unclear. The CDR3 is 12 residues long. Germline loops: CDR1 MDHEN, CDR2 SYDVKM. Trimming removed 5 bases from V and 7 bases from J, with 11 bases in between. The CDR3 spells CASSLNRLEAFF. CDR3 coding DNA: TGTGCCAGCAGTCTTAATAGACTTGAAGCTTTCTTT.

The CDR3, as DNA: TGTGCCAGCAGCGAAGACATGTCCCTTGAAGCTTTCTTT. This gives the protein CASSEDMSLEAFF. V is TRBV7-2 and J is TRBJ1-1; D uncertain. V shed 5 bases and J shed 7 bases, with 14 bases lying between them. The CDR3 is made up of 13 amino acids. Germline loops: CDR1 SGHTA, CDR2 FQGNSA.